This TCR beta chain emerged from a study of technical replicates of blood from several donors. Trimming took 4 bases from V and 1 from J; bases not matched to a gene: 1. This CDR3 spans 13 amino acids. Germline lookup yields CDR1 SGHRS and CDR2 YFSETQ. Sequenced by immunoSEQ multiplex PCR; TCRdb stores in-frame clones only, minus some. This sample has fewer than 80,000 clones, with about 90% found just once. J is TRBJ1-1 and V is TRBV5-1; TRBD1 matches 7 bases. This clonotype was sampled from a human donor in good health. Some clones in this sample may be carry-over from other donors' samples. Sequenced: PBMCs. For the CDR3, the DNA is TGCGCCAGCAGCGGGACAGCGAACACTGAAGCTTTCTTT. Translated: CASSGTANTEAFF.